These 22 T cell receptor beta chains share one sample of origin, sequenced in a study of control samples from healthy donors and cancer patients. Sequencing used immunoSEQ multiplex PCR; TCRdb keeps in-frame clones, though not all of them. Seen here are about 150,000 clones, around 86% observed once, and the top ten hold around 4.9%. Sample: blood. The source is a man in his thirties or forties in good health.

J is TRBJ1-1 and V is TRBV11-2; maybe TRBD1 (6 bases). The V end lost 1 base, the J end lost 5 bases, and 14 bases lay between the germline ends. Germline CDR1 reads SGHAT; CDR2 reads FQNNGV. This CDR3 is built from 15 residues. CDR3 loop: CASSLGPGASTEAFF. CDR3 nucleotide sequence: TGTGCCAGCAGCTTAGGCCCGGGGGCATCGACTGAAGCTTTCTTT.

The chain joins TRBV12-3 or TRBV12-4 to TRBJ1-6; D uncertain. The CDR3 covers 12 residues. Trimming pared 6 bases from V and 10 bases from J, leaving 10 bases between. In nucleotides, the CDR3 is TGTGCCAGCAGCACCGCGGGATCACCCCTCCACTTT. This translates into CASSTAGSPLHF.

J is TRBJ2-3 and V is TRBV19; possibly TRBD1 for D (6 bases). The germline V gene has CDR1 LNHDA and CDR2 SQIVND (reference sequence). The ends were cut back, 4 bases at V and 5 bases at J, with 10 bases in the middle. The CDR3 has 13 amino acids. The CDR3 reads CASSTLQGDTQYF. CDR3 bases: TGTGCCAGTAGTACTCTACAGGGAGATACGCAGTATTTT.

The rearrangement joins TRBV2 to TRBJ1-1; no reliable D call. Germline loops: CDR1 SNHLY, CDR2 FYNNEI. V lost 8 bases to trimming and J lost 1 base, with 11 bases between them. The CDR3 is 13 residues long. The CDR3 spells CASYRTANTEAFF. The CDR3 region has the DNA TGTGCCAGCTACCGGACCGCGAACACTGAAGCTTTCTTT.

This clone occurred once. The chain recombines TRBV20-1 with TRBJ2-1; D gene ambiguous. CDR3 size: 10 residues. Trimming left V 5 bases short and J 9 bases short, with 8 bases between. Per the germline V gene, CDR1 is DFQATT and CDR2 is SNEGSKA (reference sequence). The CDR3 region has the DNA TGCAGTGCTCTTATCGGTGAGCAGTTCTTC. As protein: CSALIGEQFF.

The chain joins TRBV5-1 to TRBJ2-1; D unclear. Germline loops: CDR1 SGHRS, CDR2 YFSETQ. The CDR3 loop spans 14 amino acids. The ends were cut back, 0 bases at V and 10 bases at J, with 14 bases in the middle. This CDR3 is CASSLGKGSWEQFF. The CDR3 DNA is TGCGCCAGCAGCTTGGGTAAAGGGTCGTGGGAGCAGTTCTTC.

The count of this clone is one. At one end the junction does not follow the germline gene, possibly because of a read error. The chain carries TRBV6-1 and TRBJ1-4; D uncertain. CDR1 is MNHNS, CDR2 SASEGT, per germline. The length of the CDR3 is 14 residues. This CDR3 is CASREGTTNEKLFF. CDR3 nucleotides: TGTGCCAGCAGAGAAGGGACAACTAATGAAAAACTGTTTTTT.

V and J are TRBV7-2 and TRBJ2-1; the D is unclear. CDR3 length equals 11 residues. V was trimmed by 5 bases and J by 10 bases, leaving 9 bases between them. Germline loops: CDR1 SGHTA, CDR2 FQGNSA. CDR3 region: CASSLGREQFF. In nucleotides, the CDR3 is TGTGCCAGCAGCCTAGGTCGCGAGCAGTTCTTC. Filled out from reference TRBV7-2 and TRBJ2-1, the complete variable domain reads GAGVSQSPSNKVTEKGKDVELRCDPISGHTALYWYRQSLGQGLEFLIYFQGNSAPDKSGLPSDRFSAERTGGSVSTLTIQRTQQEDSAVYLCASSLGREQFFGPGTRLTVL.

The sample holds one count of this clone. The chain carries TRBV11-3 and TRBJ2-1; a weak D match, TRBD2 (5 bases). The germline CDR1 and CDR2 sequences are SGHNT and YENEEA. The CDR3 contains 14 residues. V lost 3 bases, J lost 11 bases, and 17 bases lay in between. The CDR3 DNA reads TGTGCCAGCAGCTTCCCCCCAAATCGAGGGCAGCAGTTCTTC. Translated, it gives CASSFPPNRGQQFF.

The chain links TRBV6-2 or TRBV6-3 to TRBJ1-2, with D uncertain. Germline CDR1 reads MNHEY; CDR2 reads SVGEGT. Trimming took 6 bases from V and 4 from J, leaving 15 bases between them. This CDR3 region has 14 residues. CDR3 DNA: TGTGCCAGCAGCCGCGACACCCTTGGCTATGGCTACACCTTC. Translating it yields CASSRDTLGYGYTF.

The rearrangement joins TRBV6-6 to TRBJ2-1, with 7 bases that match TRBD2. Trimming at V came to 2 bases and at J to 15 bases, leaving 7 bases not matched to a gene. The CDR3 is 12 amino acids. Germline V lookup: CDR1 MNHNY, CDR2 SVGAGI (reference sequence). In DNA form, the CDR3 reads TGTGCCAGCAGTTACAGCGAGACTAGCCGGTTCTTC. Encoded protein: CASSYSETSRFF.

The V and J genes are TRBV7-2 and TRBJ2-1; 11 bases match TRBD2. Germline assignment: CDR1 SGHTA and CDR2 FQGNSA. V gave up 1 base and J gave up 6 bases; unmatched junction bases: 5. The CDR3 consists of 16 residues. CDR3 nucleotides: TGTGCCAGCAGCTTAGTTAGCGGGGGGGCCGGCAATGAGCAGTTCTTC. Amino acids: CASSLVSGGAGNEQFF.

The CDR3 DNA is TGTGCCAGCAGTGAAGAGGGGAGGGGGGCAGATAATCAGCCCCAGCATTTT. The encoded protein is CASSEEGRGADNQPQHF. The chain recombines TRBV2 with TRBJ1-5; TRBD1 might be the D (6 bases). The CDR3 contains 17 residues. From germline, CDR1 is SNHLY and CDR2 FYNNEI. Trimming left V 1 base short and J 4 bases short, with 17 bases between.

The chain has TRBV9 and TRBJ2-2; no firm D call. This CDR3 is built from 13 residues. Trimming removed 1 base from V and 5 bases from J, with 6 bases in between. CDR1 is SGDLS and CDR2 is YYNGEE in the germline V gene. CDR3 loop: CASSVRVTGELFF. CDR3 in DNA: TGTGCCAGCAGCGTAAGGGTGACCGGGGAGCTGTTTTTT. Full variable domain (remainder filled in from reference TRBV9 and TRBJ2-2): DSGVTQTPKHLITATGQRVTLRCSPRSGDLSVYWYQQSLDQGLQFLIQYYNGEERAKGNILERFSAQQFPDLHSELNLSSLELGDSALYFCASSVRVTGELFFGEGSRLTVL.

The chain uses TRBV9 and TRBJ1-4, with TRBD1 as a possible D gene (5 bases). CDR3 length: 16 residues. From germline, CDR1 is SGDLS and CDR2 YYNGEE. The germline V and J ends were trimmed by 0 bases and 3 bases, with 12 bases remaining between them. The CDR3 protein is CASSVALGGSNEKLFF. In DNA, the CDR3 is TGTGCCAGCAGCGTAGCTTTGGGGGGTTCTAATGAAAAACTGTTTTTT.

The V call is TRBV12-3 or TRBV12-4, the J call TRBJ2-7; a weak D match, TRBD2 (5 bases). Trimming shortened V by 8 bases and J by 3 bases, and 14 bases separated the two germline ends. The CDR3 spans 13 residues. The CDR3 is CASSLGINYEQYF. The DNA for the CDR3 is TGTGCCAGCTCTCTCGGGATAAACTACGAGCAGTACTTC.

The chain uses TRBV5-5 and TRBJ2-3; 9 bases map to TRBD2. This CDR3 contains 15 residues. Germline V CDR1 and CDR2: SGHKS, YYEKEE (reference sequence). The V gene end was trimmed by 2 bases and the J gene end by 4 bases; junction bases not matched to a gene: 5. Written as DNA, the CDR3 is TGTGCCAGCAGCTTCGCGGGAGGGGGCGCAGATACGCAGTATTTT. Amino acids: CASSFAGGGADTQYF.

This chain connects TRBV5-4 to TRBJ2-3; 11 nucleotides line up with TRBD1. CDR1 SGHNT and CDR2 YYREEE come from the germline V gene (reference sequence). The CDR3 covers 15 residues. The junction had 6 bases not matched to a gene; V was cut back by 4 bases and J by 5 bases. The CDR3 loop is CASSAPGQGGDTQYF. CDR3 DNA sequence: TGTGCCAGCAGCGCACCGGGACAGGGGGGAGATACGCAGTATTTT.

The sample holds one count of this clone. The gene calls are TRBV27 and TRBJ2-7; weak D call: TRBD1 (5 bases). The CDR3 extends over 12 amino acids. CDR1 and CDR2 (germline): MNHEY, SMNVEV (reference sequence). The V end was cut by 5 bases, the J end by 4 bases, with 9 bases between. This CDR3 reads CASSTQGYEQYF. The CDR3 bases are TGTGCCAGCAGTACCCAGGGTTACGAGCAGTACTTC.

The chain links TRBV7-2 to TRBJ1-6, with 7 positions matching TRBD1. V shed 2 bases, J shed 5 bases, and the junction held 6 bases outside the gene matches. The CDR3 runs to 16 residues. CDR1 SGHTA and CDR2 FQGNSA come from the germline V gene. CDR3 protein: CASSLRGRADNSPLHF. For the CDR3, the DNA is TGTGCCAGCAGCTTAAGGGGGCGGGCGGATAATTCACCCCTCCACTTT.

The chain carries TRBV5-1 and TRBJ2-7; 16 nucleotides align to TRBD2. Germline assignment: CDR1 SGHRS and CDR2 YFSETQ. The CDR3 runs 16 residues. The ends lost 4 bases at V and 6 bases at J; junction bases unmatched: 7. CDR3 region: CASSTGLAGGPGEQYF. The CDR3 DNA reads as TGCGCCAGCAGCACGGGACTAGCGGGAGGGCCAGGCGAGCAGTACTTC.

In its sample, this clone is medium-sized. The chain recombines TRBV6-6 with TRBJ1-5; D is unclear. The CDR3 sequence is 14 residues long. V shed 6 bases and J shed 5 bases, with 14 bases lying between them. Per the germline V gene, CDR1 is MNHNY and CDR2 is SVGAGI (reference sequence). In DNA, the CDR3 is TGTGCCAGCAGCCCGACCGAATCTCATCAGCCCCAGCATTTT. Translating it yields CASSPTESHQPQHF.